This T cell receptor (beta chain) was obtained from a study of T cell changes during pregnancy in multiple sclerosis. Method: immunoSEQ multiplex PCR; TCRdb's copy keeps in-frame clones and lacks some. This sample has some 120,000 clones, with 90% to 98% found just once. V was clipped by 5 bases and J by 6 bases; unmatched bases: 9. This CDR3 region has 15 residues. Germline CDR1 is PRHDT and CDR2 is FYEKMQ (reference sequence). The sequences come from peripheral blood, collected after pregnancy. The TCR sequence derives from a female donor with multiple sclerosis, enrolled in a pregnancy study. This chain joins TRBV13 and TRBJ2-4, with 8 nucleotides matching TRBD1. The CDR3 DNA reads as TGTGCCAGCAGCCGGCAGGGGGCTCATGGAAACATTCAGTACTTC. Translated, it gives CASSRQGAHGNIQYF.